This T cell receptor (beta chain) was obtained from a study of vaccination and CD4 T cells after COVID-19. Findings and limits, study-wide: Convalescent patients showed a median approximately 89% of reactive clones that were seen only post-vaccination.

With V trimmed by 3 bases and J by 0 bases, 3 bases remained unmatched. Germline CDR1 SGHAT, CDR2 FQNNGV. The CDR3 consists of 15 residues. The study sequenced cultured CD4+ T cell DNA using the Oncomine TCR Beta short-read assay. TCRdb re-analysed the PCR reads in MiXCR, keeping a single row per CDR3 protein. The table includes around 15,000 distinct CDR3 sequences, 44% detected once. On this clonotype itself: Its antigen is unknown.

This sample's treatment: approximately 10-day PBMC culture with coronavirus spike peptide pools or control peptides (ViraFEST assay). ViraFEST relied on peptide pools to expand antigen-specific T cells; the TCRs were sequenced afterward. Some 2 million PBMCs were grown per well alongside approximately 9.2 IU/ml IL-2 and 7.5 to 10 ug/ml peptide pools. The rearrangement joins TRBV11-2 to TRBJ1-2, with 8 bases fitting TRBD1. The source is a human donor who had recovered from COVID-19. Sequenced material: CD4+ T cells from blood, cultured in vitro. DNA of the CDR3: TGTGCCAGCAGCTTGGGACAGGTTTCTAACTATGGCTACACCTTC. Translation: CASSLGQVSNYGYTF.